The rows below give T cell receptor beta chains drawn from one sample of a study of blood T cells in healthy people across ages. Each CDR3 protein gets one entry after TCRdb re-called the 5' RACE reads with MiXCR. The sample has about 570,000 distinct CDR3 sequences, roughly a quarter seen once. The specimen sequenced was blood. The receptors here all came from a woman between 70 and 85 years old in good health. CDR3s leave out the opening cysteine and the closing phenylalanine or tryptophan. Part of the rows lack a size; the others show once, few, many or a class for expanded clones.

length | J | size | V | CDR3
13 | TRBJ1-2 | - | TRBV30 | AWSGTGVKFYGYT
11 | - | - | TRBV6-2/TRBV6-3 | ASRRDRGYEQY
11 | TRBJ2-5 | few | TRBV29-1 | SIGTSGEETQY
12 | TRBJ2-3 | once | TRBV14 | ASSLATLLDTQY
14 | TRBJ1-1 | - | TRBV7-9 | ASSPLTRTGRTEAF
13 | TRBJ2-1 | - | TRBV6-1 | ASGIAGSSYNEQF
14 | TRBJ2-3 | - | TRBV12-2 | ASRFPLVENPDTQY
13 | TRBJ1-2 | - | TRBV10-3 | AISEASDRFYGYT
13 | TRBJ2-1 | - | TRBV2 | ASSSGLAPYNEQF
12 | TRBJ2-4 | few | TRBV6-2/TRBV6-3 | ASGLRDAKNIQY